One T cell receptor (beta chain) is described in this entry. This clonotype was detected many times. Its target antigen remains unknown. No much larger clonotype is one base removed from it; base qualities were not supplied. This record comes from a study of T cells in Graves' hyperthyroidism and ophthalmopathy (dated by TCRdb to 2018 to 2020). Regarding the complete study: Peripheral blood samples were taken at initial diagnosis, before any treatment was given. A discovery cohort of approximately 97 patients, about 40 with Graves' ophthalmopathy and about 58 with stable Graves' hyperthyroidism, was used to find distinguishing TCR V-J signatures. Prospective prediction of ophthalmopathy was tested in an independent validation cohort consisting of fewer than 20 hyperthyroidism patients and 15 or so patients who later progressed to ophthalmopathy. The 95 to 100 discovery patients were randomly split 7:3 into training and test sets. In addition, the study compared T-cell repertoires in thyroid tissue and in blood from about 6 Graves' hyperthyroidism patients. Following sampling, methimazole starting at 30 mg daily was given to hyperthyroidism patients, and high-dose intravenous methylprednisolone was given to ophthalmopathy patients. The paper reports TCR Vbeta CDR3 sequencing of more than 120 peripheral blood samples: approximately 41 ophthalmopathy, under 80 hyperthyroidism and 17 progressor patients. General study outcomes and caveats: In validation, progression to ophthalmopathy was predicted by the model with about 70% sensitivity and just over 72% specificity, a median of approximately 7.1 months before onset. Blood samples also contained most of the expanded thyroid clonotypes (frequency above 0.001), which suggests that blood repertoires may reflect thyroid immune responses. Sample size was not statistically predetermined, and blinding of investigators to group allocation was not performed. A 13 V-J signature model separated ophthalmopathy from stable hyperthyroidism, with over 85% sensitivity and 81.08% specificity in cross-validation and 80%/75% in testing.

Graves' hyperthyroidism was defined as stable when no progression to ophthalmopathy occurred over 18 months of follow-up. The hyperthyroidism patients were between 18 and 65 years old and newly diagnosed, with a disease duration of less than 2 months. Patients with uncontrolled infections, other autoimmune diseases, pregnancy or lactation were excluded. Diagnoses were established on the basis of clinical symptoms, serum thyroxine and TRAb, thyroid ultrasound, and orbital computed tomography. PBMCs were isolated from 7.5 to 10 ml of fresh peripheral blood by Ficoll-Paque density gradient centrifugation. Total RNA was extracted using Trizol reagent, and RNA quality was assessed on an Agilent 2100 Bioanalyzer. Amplification of TCR beta CDR3 regions was carried out from RNA transcripts. The first round of RT-PCR for the TCR CDR3 was performed with the HTBI primer set and the Qiagen OneStep RT-PCR kit. Libraries were constructed in a second round of multiplex PCR, after which size selection and purification were performed. The libraries were sequenced on an Illumina HiSeq2000 using paired-end 100 bp reads. On the authors' methods: SOAPnuke was used to process the raw data, with reads discarded if the reads contained adapters or uncalled bases, had a mean Phred below 15, or lacked an exact constant-primer or identifier match. COPE v1.2.5 was used to merge high-quality paired reads, and clonotypes were defined as unique nucleotide sequences. Clonotypes were aligned to IMGT TRBV, TRBD and TRBJ reference segments using MiTCR v1.1. Analysis was restricted to V-J combinations with a frequency above 0.0001, which covered roughly 99% of repertoires. The TCS score was defined as the ratio of F50 (clonal expansion) to E x V (chaos), calculated using BLOSUM62-based TCRdist between CDR3 peptides within each V-J. Welch's t-statistics and random forest reduced just over 500 V-J features to 13, which were used in a naive Bayes classifier (R e1071). TCRdb handled the public reads itself, with Q25 trimming in fastp and clone calling in MiXCR, and kept productive beta chains. Duplicate CDR3 protein sequences are folded into a single record with the most common DNA and genes. These V and J calls rely on TCRdb rather than the paper's analysis. Within this sample are a few hundred thousand distinct CDR3 sequences, with around 13% of them counted one time only. The ten largest clones represent approximately 5.8% of the sample.

The sample consisted of blood. The receptor comes from a woman aged 18-29 years with Graves' hyperthyroidism.

Read as DNA, the sequence is TGTGCCAGCATAGCGGGAGGGCCCGACACCGGGGAGCTGTTTTTT. It codes for CASIAGGPDTGELFF. In this chain, TRBV12-3 or TRBV12-4 is recombined with TRBJ2-2; a stretch of 11 junction bases matches TRBD2. Relative to germline, V is missing 7 bases and J is missing 3 bases, with 4 bases of the junction outside any gene match. Taken from cysteine to phenylalanine, the CDR3 has 15 residues. Just CDR3 DNA is preserved here, 45 bases in frame from base 1.